A selection of T cell receptor beta chains follows, all from one sample in a study of OX40 agonist ivuxolimab in advanced cancers. TCRdb's copy holds only in-frame clones and misses some; the assay was immunoSEQ multiplex PCR. This sample has approximately 65,000 clones; 80% to 85% occur once, and the top ten carry under 13%. Material: CD4+ or CD8+ T cells sorted from blood, obtained in a trial of the OX40 agonist ivuxolimab. The receptors were gathered from an adult with an advanced solid tumor such as melanoma, head and neck, liver or kidney cancer. CDR3s include the opening cysteine and the closing phenylalanine or tryptophan. The order of the fields is V gene, D gene, J gene, clone size, CDR3 DNA, CDR3 protein. A D gene is named only where the DNA matches it firmly. Clone size, where shown, is once, few, many, or a class for clones that have expanded.

>TRBV5-4|TRBD1|TRBJ1-1|few
TGTGCCAGCAGCCGACGGACAGGGGGGGTTGTACCTGAAGCTTTCTTT
CASSRRTGGVVPEAFF
>TRBV21-1|NA|TRBJ1-1|NA
TGTGCCAGCAGCTCCCCCGTAGACCGAGGTACTGAAGCTTTCTTT
CASSSPVDRGTEAFF
>TRBV19|TRBD2|TRBJ2-1|NA
TGTGCCAGTAGTACTGGCGGGAGGAGGTACAATGAGCAGTTCTTC
CASSTGGRRYNEQFF
>TRBV5-4|TRBD2|TRBJ2-2|NA
TGTGCCAGCAGCGCGGGGGGCGCGGGGGGCACCGGGGAGCTGTTTTTT
CASSAGGAGGTGELFF
>TRBV7-3|TRBD2|TRBJ2-1|NA
TGTGCCAGCAGCAGCCTAGCGGGATATGAGCAGTTCTTC
CASSSLAGYEQFF
>TRBV18|NA|TRBJ2-6|NA
TGTGCCAGCTCACAGCTGGGGACACCGAGCTCTGGGGCCAACGTCCTGACTTTC
CASSQLGTPSSGANVLTF
>TRBV9|NA|TRBJ2-1|NA
TGTGCCAGCAGCGCTTACGAATTTGGGAGCCGGTTCTTC
CASSAYEFGSRFF
>TRBV11-2|NA|TRBJ2-5|NA
TGTGCCAGCAGCTTAAGGGGCCGGGAGTGGGAGACCCAGTACTTC
CASSLRGREWETQYF
>TRBV5-1|TRBD1|TRBJ2-5|NA
TGCGCCAGCAGCTCTTGGGGACAGGGGGCAGGGGAGACCCAGTACTTC
CASSSWGQGAGETQYF
>TRBV7-2|TRBD2|TRBJ2-1|NA
TGTGCCAGCAGCTTGGGACTAGCTGGGAATGAGCAGTTCTTC
CASSLGLAGNEQFF
>TRBV7-2|NA|TRBJ2-1|NA
TGTGCCAGCAGCCTCCAGGGAGCGGGTTACAATGAGCAGTTCTTC
CASSLQGAGYNEQFF
>TRBV27|TRBD1|TRBJ1-6|NA
TGTGCCAGCAGGACGTACAGGGGTTCTAATTCACCCCTCCACTTT
CASRTYRGSNSPLHF
>TRBV14|NA|TRBJ2-5|NA
TGTGCCAGCAGCCAAGGTCGGTTTAGGGAGACCCAGTACTTC
CASSQGRFRETQYF
>TRBV6-1|NA|TRBJ1-4|NA
TGTGCCAGCAGTGAAGAGACAGGAGGTGTCTCTGCTAATGAAAAACTGTTTTTT
CASSEETGGVSANEKLFF
>TRBV7-9|TRBD2|TRBJ2-3|NA
TGTGCCAGCAGCCGAACGACTAGCGGGAGCACAGATACGCAGTATTTT
CASSRTTSGSTDTQYF
>TRBV5-1|TRBD2|TRBJ2-5|NA
TGCGCCAGCAGCTTTGGGACTAGCGGCCAAGAGACCCAGTACTTC
CASSFGTSGQETQYF
>TRBV28|NA|TRBJ2-2|NA
TGTGCCAGCAGTAGGGACTTTTTCAGCTTGGGGGAGCTGTTTTTT
CASSRDFFSLGELFF
>TRBV19|NA|TRBJ2-3|NA
TGTGCCAGTAGTAAGGGCCTCACAGATACGCAGTATTTT
CASSKGLTDTQYF
>TRBV28|NA|TRBJ1-4|NA
TGTGCCAGCAGTCGCGGGCCGGGGGAAAAACTGTTTTTT
CASSRGPGEKLFF
>TRBV7-3|TRBD2|TRBJ2-7|few
TGTGCCAGCAGCCCCCAGCCGACTAGCGAGGCTCAGTACTTC
CASSPQPTSEAQYF
>TRBV10-2|NA|TRBJ1-5|few
TGCGCCAGCACAGCCGGGGGGCAGCCCCAGCATTTT
CASTAGGQPQHF
>TRBV30|NA|TRBJ1-2|NA
TGTGCCTGGCATGGGGGGGGAGCTAACTATGGCTACACCTTC
CAWHGGGANYGYTF
>TRBV6-1|NA|TRBJ2-3|NA
TGTGCCAGCCCTGGGGGGGACAAAAGCACAGATACGCAGTATTTT
CASPGGDKSTDTQYF
>TRBV18|TRBD1|TRBJ2-1|NA
TGTGCCAGCTCGCTGAGGGGGCAGGATGAGCAGTTCTTC
CASSLRGQDEQFF
>TRBV10-3|NA|TRBJ2-6|NA
TGTGCCGCCGGGACGACTTCTGGGGCCAACGTCCTGACTTTC
CAAGTTSGANVLTF
>TRBV4-3|NA|TRBJ1-5|once
TGCGCCAGCAGCCAAGTGCCGACAGGATCTCAGCCCCAGCATTTT
CASSQVPTGSQPQHF
>TRBV5-1|NA|TRBJ1-1|NA
TGCGCCAGCAGCTTGTTGGGCCCGGGCACTGAAGCTTTCTTT
CASSLLGPGTEAFF
>TRBV10-3|NA|TRBJ1-2|NA
TGTGCCATCAGAGACAACCAGGGTTCCGACTATGGCTACACCTTC
CAIRDNQGSDYGYTF
>TRBV6-4|TRBD1|TRBJ2-3|NA
TGTGCCAGCAGTGACAGGGGGCTGGGCACAGATACGCAGTATTTT
CASSDRGLGTDTQYF
>TRBV28|TRBD2|TRBJ2-1|NA
TGTGCCAGCAGTTCCATAGCGGGTAGGATTTCGGGGCAGTTCTTC
CASSSIAGRISGQFF
>TRBV7-8|TRBD2|TRBJ2-1|once
TGTGCCAGCAGAAAAAGGGGGACTAGGGACAATGAGCAGTTCTTC
CASRKRGTRDNEQFF
>TRBV6-5|TRBD2|TRBJ2-7|NA
TGTGCCACCCGGGAGGGACTAGCGGGATCCTACGAGCAGTACTTC
CATREGLAGSYEQYF
>TRBV6-1|NA|TRBJ1-2|few
TGTGCCAGCAGTGAAGTAGTTACAGGGATTGGCTACACCTTC
CASSEVVTGIGYTF
>TRBV5-6|TRBD2|TRBJ2-5|once
TGTGCCAGCAGCTCCTCTAGCGGGAGCGGGTGGTCCCAGTACTTC
CASSSSSGSGWSQYF
>TRBV19|NA|TRBJ2-5|NA
TGTGCCAGTAGTATGAACTTGCAAGAGACCCAGTACTTC
CASSMNLQETQYF
>TRBV7-3|TRBD2|TRBJ2-3|NA
TGTGCCAGCAGCCTAGCGGGAGGCACAGATACGCAGTATTTT
CASSLAGGTDTQYF
>TRBV28|NA|TRBJ1-1|NA
TGTGCCAGCAGTTTAATATCGGGGGTGTCTTTCTTT
CASSLISGVSFF
>TRBV7-8|NA|TRBJ2-1|once
TGTGCCAGCAGCACGATAGAGGGGTCCAAAGCTAAAGCCACATCCATCTACAATGAGCAGTTCTTC
CASSTIEGSKAKATSIYNEQFF
>TRBV7-8|NA|TRBJ1-6|NA
TGTGCCAGCAGCTTAGGGTGGGGTCCCTCACCCCTCCACTTT
CASSLGWGPSPLHF
>TRBV5-4|TRBD1|TRBJ2-2|NA
TGTGCCAGCAGCTTACCCGGGACAGGGAACACCGGGGAGCTGTTTTTT
CASSLPGTGNTGELFF
>TRBV29-1|NA|TRBJ1-4|NA
TGCAGCGTCGCCCGGGGGCCCTTTAATGAAAAACTGTTTTTT
CSVARGPFNEKLFF
>TRBV5-8|TRBD2|TRBJ2-3|NA
TGTGCCAGCAGCTTGACAGTAGCGGGGACGCAGTATTTT
CASSLTVAGTQYF
>TRBV21-1|NA|TRBJ2-7|NA
TGTGCCAGCAGCTGGGTTTGGGAAGGGTACGAGCAGTACTTC
CASSWVWEGYEQYF
>TRBV6-6|NA|TRBJ2-4|once
TGTGCCAGCAGCGCAACGCTAGGAACGGCCAAAAACATTCAGTACTTC
CASSATLGTAKNIQYF
>TRBV2|TRBD1|TRBJ2-5|few
TGTGCCAGCAGTGATTGGCCGACCTTGGGACAGGGAGGGGAGACCCAGTACTTC
CASSDWPTLGQGGETQYF
>TRBV29-1|TRBD2|TRBJ2-7|few
TGCAGCGTTACCTCATCATTAGCGGGAGCGAGGTGGGAGCAGTACTTC
CSVTSSLAGARWEQYF
>TRBV19|TRBD1|TRBJ2-7|NA
TGTGCCACCATAACCCCGGGACAGGGGGTTTACGAGCAGTACTTC
CATITPGQGVYEQYF
>TRBV12-5|TRBD1|TRBJ1-2|NA
TGTGCTAGTGGTGTGACAGGGTTTCTCATCTATGGCTACACCTTC
CASGVTGFLIYGYTF
>TRBV18|NA|TRBJ2-1|NA
TGTGCCAGCTCACCAGTCAGGGGCCCAACTGATGAGCAGTTCTTC
CASSPVRGPTDEQFF
>TRBV5-1|NA|TRBJ2-7|NA
TGCGCCAGCAGCCGAGGGACTGATTACGAGCAGTACTTC
CASSRGTDYEQYF
>TRBV28|TRBD1|TRBJ2-1|NA
TGTGCCAGCAGGACAGGACAGGGGTACAATGAGCAGTTCTTC
CASRTGQGYNEQFF
>TRBV27|NA|TRBJ2-1|many
TGTGCCAGCAGTTTAAGTGCTGCGGGAAGCTCCTACAATGAGCAGTTCTTC
CASSLSAAGSSYNEQFF
>TRBV2|NA|TRBJ2-7|NA
TGTGCCCGAAGACCTGCGAGCTCCTACGAGCAGTACTTC
CARRPASSYEQYF
>TRBV19|TRBD1|TRBJ2-7|NA
TGTGCCACCTCGGACAGGTTCACCGAGCAGTACTTC
CATSDRFTEQYF
>TRBV5-4|NA|TRBJ2-7|NA
TGTGCCAGCAGCTTGGAGAGGGAGTCTTACGAGCAGTACTTC
CASSLERESYEQYF
>TRBV29-1|NA|TRBJ1-4|once
TGCAGCGTCGTCAGACCCAGGGGTTTT
CSVVRPRGF
>TRBV4-2|NA|TRBJ1-4|NA
TGTGCCAGCAGCCAAGTCCGGGACATTCGCGAAAAACTGTTTTTT
CASSQVRDIREKLFF
>TRBV29-1|NA|TRBJ1-4|NA
TGCAGCGTTGGGAGGATAGGGGGGATAAATGAAAAACTGTTTTTT
CSVGRIGGINEKLFF